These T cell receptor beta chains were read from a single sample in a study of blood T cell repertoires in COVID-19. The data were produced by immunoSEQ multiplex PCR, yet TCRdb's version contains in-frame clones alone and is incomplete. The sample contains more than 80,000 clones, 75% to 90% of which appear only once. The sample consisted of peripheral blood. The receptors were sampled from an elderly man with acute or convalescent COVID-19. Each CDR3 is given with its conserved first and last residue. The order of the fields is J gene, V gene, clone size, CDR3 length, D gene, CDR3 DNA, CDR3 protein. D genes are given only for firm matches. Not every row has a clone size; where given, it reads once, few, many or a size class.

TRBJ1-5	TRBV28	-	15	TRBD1	TGTGCCAGCAGCTCAAACAGGGGTGGCAATCAGCCCCAGCATTTT	CASSSNRGGNQPQHF
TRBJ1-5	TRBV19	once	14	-	TGTGCCAGTAGTATAAGGGGGGGAAATCAGCCCCAGCATTTT	CASSIRGGNQPQHF
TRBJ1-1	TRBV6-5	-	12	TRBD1	TGTGCCAGCAGAAGACAGGGATCGAGTGCTTTCTTT	CASRRQGSSAFF
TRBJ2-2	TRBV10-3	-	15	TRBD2	TGTGCCAGCACTAGCGGATCCTTCGGGACCGGGGAGCTGTTTTTT	CASTSGSFGTGELFF
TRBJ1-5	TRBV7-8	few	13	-	TGTGCCAGCAGTCGACAGGTTGGCCAGCCCCAGCATTTT	CASSRQVGQPQHF
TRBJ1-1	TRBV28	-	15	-	TGTGCCAGCAGTTTGTCAGTAGGACAAGGCTCTGAAGCTTTCTTT	CASSLSVGQGSEAFF
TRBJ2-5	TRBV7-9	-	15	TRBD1	TGTGCCAGCGCCCCGACAGGGGGCGGGAGAGAGACCCAGTACTTC	CASAPTGGGRETQYF
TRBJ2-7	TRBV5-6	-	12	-	TGTGCCAGCAGCTTCGAGCCCTACGAGCAGTACTTC	CASSFEPYEQYF
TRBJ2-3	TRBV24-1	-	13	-	TGTGCCACCAGGGGTCTAGACACAGATACGCAGTATTTT	CATRGLDTDTQYF
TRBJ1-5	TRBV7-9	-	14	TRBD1	TGTGCCAGCAGCCTCGGACAGGGGAATGGCCCCCAGCATTTT	CASSLGQGNGPQHF
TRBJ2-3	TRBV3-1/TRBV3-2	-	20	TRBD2	TGTGCCAGCAGCCAAGATGAGGTGTGGGGATTAGCGGGAGCATACCATACGCAGTATTTT	CASSQDEVWGLAGAYHTQYF
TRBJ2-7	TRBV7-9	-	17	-	TGTGCCAGCAGCGTCTTCCTCCCGGGAGATACGTCCTACGAGCAGTACTTC	CASSVFLPGDTSYEQYF
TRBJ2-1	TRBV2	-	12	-	TGTGCCAGCAGGGACACAGGGAATGAGCAGTTCTTC	CASRDTGNEQFF
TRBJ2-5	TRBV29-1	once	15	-	TGCAGCGTTGTGGGAGCCAGGGAGGCACAAGAGACCCAGTACTTC	CSVVGAREAQETQYF
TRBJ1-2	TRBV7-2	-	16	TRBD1	TGTGCCAGCAGCTTAAAGGGACAGAGGTTACAGAGGGGCTACACCTTC	CASSLKGQRLQRGYTF
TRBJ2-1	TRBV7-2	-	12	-	TGTGCCAGCACCCGAACCAGGAATGAGCAGTTCTTC	CASTRTRNEQFF
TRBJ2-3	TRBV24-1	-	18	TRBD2	TGTGCCACCAGTGCAGGAATGCGGGAGGGCCCCCCCACAGATACGCAGTATTTT	CATSAGMREGPPTDTQYF
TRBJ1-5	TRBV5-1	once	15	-	TGCGCCAGCAGCTTGGAAGGGACAACAAATCAGCCCCAGCATTTT	CASSLEGTTNQPQHF
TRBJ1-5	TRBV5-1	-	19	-	TGCGCCAGCAGCCGGGATCCGTCCACGGGACACCTGGGAGCCCAGCCCCAGCATTTT	CASSRDPSTGHLGAQPQHF
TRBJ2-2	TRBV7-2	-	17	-	TGTGCCAGCAGCTTAAGCGCTGGGGGCGCGGAAACCGGGGAGCTGTTTTTT	CASSLSAGGAETGELFF
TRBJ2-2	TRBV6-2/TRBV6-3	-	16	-	TGTGCCAGCAGTGTGACACGCAGCTCAGGCACCGGGGAGCTGTTTTTT	CASSVTRSSGTGELFF
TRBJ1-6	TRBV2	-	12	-	TGTGCCAGCAGTCAGAATAATTCACCCCTCCACTTT	CASSQNNSPLHF
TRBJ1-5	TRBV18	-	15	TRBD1	TGTGCCAGCTCACCAGGACAGGGTAGCAATCAGCCCCAGCATTTT	CASSPGQGSNQPQHF
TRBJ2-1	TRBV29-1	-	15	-	TGCAGCGGCCTCTCTACTTTTAGCTCCTACAATGAGCAGTTCTTC	CSGLSTFSSYNEQFF
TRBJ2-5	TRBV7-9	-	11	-	TGTGCCAGTGGAGGCCAAGAGACCCAGTACTTC	CASGGQETQYF
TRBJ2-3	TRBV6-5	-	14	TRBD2	TGTGCCACCCTACTAGCGGGAGCGACAGATACGCAGTATTTT	CATLLAGATDTQYF
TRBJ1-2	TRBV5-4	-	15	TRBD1	TGTGCCAGCAGCTTAGACGGGACAGGGGGCGAGGGCTACACCTTC	CASSLDGTGGEGYTF
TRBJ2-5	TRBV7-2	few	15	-	TGTGCCAGCAGCCTAGACCGGGGGAGTCAAGAGACCCAGTACTTC	CASSLDRGSQETQYF
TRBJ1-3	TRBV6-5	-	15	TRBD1	TGTGCCAGCAGTCGACAGGGACGCTCTGGAAACACCATATATTTT	CASSRQGRSGNTIYF
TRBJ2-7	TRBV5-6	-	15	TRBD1	TGTGCCAGCAGCTTGGGGTGGGACAGGGGCAACGAGCAGTACTTC	CASSLGWDRGNEQYF
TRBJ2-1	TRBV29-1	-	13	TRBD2	TGCAGCGCACTAGCGGGGGGCTACAATGAGCAGTTCTTC	CSALAGGYNEQFF
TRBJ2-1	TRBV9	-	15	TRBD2	TGTGCCAGCAGCGTAGGACTAGCGGGAGCCTTTGAGCAGTTCTTC	CASSVGLAGAFEQFF
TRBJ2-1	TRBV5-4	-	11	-	TGTGCCAGCAGCTTGCGGTATGAGCAGTTCTTC	CASSLRYEQFF
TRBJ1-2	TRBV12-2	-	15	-	TGTGCAAGTCGCTTGTCTCCGACAGCTAACTATGGCTACACCTTC	CASRLSPTANYGYTF
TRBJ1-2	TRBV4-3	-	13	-	TGCGCCAGCAGCCTACTCGAGGGAGTGGGCTACACCTTC	CASSLLEGVGYTF
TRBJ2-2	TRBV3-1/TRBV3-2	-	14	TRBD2	TGTGCCAGCAGCGAACTAGCGTTAGGCGGGGAGCTGTTTTTT	CASSELALGGELFF
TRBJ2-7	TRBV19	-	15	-	TGTGCCAGTAGCAACCAGGGGGGCCTCTCCTACGAGCAGTACTTC	CASSNQGGLSYEQYF
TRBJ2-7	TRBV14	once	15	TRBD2	TGTGCCAGCAGCCTTCAAAGGACTAGCGGGAGCGAGCAGTACTTC	CASSLQRTSGSEQYF
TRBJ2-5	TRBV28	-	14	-	TGTGCCAGCACTCGGAGGGCTAGATGGGAGACCCAGTACTTC	CASTRRARWETQYF
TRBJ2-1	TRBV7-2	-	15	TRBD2	TGTGCCAGCAGCCGGGGACTAGCGGATTCAGATGAGCAGTTCTTC	CASSRGLADSDEQFF
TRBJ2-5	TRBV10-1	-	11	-	TGCGCCAGCAGTGAGCGGGAGACCCAGTACTTC	CASSERETQYF
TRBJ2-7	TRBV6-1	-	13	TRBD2	TGTGCCAGCAGTGAAGTCCGGACTAGCGGGAACCTCTTC	CASSEVRTSGNLF
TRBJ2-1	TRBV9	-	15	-	TGTGCCAGCAGCGTAGCCGATAGGACTAACAATGAGCAGTTCTTC	CASSVADRTNNEQFF
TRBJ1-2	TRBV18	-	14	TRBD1	TGTGCCAGCTCACCGGACAGGGGGCGCGGTGGCTACACCTTC	CASSPDRGRGGYTF
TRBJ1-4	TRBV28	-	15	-	TGTGCCAGCAGTCCGGGAGGGGTGAGGGGTGAAAAACTGTTTTTT	CASSPGGVRGEKLFF
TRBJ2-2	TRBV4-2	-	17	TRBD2	TGTGCCAGCAGCCATGGACTAGCGGGAAACGAAGGCGGGGAGCTGTTTTTT	CASSHGLAGNEGGELFF
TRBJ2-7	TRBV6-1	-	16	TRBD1	TGTGCCAGCAGTGAATACATGGGACAGGTTATCTACGAGCAGTACTTC	CASSEYMGQVIYEQYF
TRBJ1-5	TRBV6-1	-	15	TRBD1	TGTGCCAGCAGTGAAAAAGGAGAGGGGGCAAAGCCCCAGCATTTT	CASSEKGEGAKPQHF
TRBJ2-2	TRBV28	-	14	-	TGTGCCAGCAGTTTGGTCAGGTACACCGGGGAGCTGTTTTTT	CASSLVRYTGELFF
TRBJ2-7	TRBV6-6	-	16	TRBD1	TGTGCCAGCAGTTACTCGGTCCCCGGGACAGGGTACGAGCAGTACTTC	CASSYSVPGTGYEQYF
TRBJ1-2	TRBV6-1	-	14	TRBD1	TGTGCCAGCAATCGGGACAGGGAATCCTATGGCTACACCTTC	CASNRDRESYGYTF
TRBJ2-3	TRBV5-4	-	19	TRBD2	TGTGCCAGCAGCTTGGATGGCCTAGCGGGAGTATTAGGCACAGATACGCAGTATTTT	CASSLDGLAGVLGTDTQYF
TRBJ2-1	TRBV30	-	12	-	TGTGCCTGGAATCGGGTTAAGGATGAGCAGTTCTTC	CAWNRVKDEQFF